The 5 T cell receptor beta chains given below trace back to one sample, sequenced in a study of T-cell reconstitution after alpha-beta-depleted transplantation in children. Preparation of the TCRbeta library used unique molecular identifiers. From the PCR reads, TCRdb called clonotypes with MiXCR, one entry per CDR3 protein. The sample yields fewer than 700,000 distinct CDR3 sequences, roughly 13% seen once. Sample: PBMCs, mostly from graft donor cells, taken 360 days after TCRalphabeta/CD19-depleted stem cell transplant. The receptors were gathered from a male patient between 5 and 17 years old who had a stem cell transplant for acute myeloid leukemia, so the T cells may come from the graft donor.

This clonotype was seen a few times. CDR3 sequence (DNA): TGTGCCAGCAGCTCTCCACTAGCGGGGATTAACACCGGGGAGCTGTTTTTT. Translated: CASSSPLAGINTGELFF. The V and J genes are TRBV7-3 and TRBJ2-2; 10 bases are a match to TRBD2. V shed 4 bases and J 2 bases; nucleotides not matched to a gene: 7. This CDR3 has 17 amino acids. Germline lookup yields CDR1 SGHTA and CDR2 FQGTGA.

The V and J genes are TRBV25-1 and TRBJ1-2; 9 bases align to TRBD1. The germline gives CDR1 MGHDK, CDR2 SYGVNS. J was trimmed by 2 bases and V by 6 bases; bases with no gene match: 13. The CDR3 spans 17 residues. CDR3 in amino acids: CASSGQGSGSMNYGYTF. The CDR3 DNA sequence: TGTGCCAGCAGCGGACAGGGGTCAGGGTCGATGAACTATGGCTACACCTTC.

This clonotype was counted between two and nine times. V and J are TRBV6-2 or TRBV6-3 and TRBJ2-3, with 7 bases identical to TRBD2. The germline V gene has CDR1 MNHEY and CDR2 SVGEGT. The CDR3 sequence is 15 residues long. V trimming: 0 bases; J trimming: 6 bases; junction bases outside the gene matches: 6. CDR3 protein: CASSYSTWEGDTQYF. Written as DNA, the CDR3 is TGTGCCAGCAGTTACTCGACCTGGGAGGGCGATACGCAGTATTTT.

The J gene is TRBJ1-5, the V gene TRBV19; D is perhaps TRBD1 (6 bases). CDR3 length equals 13 residues. The V end was cut by 7 bases, the J end by 5 bases, with 12 bases between. CDR1 LNHDA and CDR2 SQIVND come from the germline V gene (reference sequence). CDR3 bases: TGTGCCAGTAAGGTGGCAGGGGATCAGCCCCAGCATTTT. Its translation: CASKVAGDQPQHF.

The chain carries TRBV5-1 and TRBJ2-1, with 9 nucleotides matching TRBD2. The CDR3 has 16 residues. The germline V gene encodes CDR1 SGHRS and CDR2 YFSETQ. V trimming: 1 base; J trimming: 8 bases; junction bases outside the gene matches: 10. In DNA, the CDR3 is TGCGCCAGCAGCTTGAGGCCTAGCGGGACCAGGGATGAGCAGTTCTTC. Translation: CASSLRPSGTRDEQFF.